This T cell receptor beta chain was identified in a study of T cell responses to AZD1222 COVID-19 vaccine. Concerning this clone: Its cognate antigen is unknown.

TCRdb's table, derived via immunoSEQ multiplex PCR, lists solely in-frame clones and lacks some. The sample carries about 80,000 clones, roughly 87% recorded once. Findings and caveats of the study: Donor demographics were predominantly white British with a female majority; clonal diversity may be underestimated.

The starting material was peripheral blood, obtained on day 0 of AZD1222 vaccination. The receptor was derived from an adult in good health.

CDR3 sequence reads: CASSYTENTEAFF. The CDR3 region has the DNA TGTGCCAGCAGTTACACCGAGAACACTGAAGCTTTCTTT. The rearrangement uses TRBV12-3 or TRBV12-4 and TRBJ1-1; D unclear. The CDR3 is 13 amino acids. Trimming removed 4 bases from V and 1 base from J, with 7 bases in between.